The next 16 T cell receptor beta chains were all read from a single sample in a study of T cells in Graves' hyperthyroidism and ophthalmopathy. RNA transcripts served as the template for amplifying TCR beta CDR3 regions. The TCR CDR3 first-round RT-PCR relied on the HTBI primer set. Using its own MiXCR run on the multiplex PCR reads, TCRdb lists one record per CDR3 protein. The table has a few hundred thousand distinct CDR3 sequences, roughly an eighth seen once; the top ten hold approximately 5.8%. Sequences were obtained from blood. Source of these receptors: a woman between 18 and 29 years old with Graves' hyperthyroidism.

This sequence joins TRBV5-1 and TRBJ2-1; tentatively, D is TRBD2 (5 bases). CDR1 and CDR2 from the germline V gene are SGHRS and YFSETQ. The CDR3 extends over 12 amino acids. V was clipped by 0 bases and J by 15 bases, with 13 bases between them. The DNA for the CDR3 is TGCGCCAGCAGCTTGGATGGACTCCCGGCGTTCTTC. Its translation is CASSLDGLPAFF.

The CDR3 DNA follows: TGTGCCAGCAGCCCGGACAGGGGTAACTCCTATAATTCACCCCTCCACTTT. Protein sequence: CASSPDRGNSYNSPLHF. V and J are TRBV6-1 and TRBJ1-6, with 9 bases that match TRBD1. The CDR3 contains 17 residues. Per the germline V gene, CDR1 is MNHNS and CDR2 is SASEGT. J lost 0 bases, V lost 6 bases, and 6 bases had no gene match.

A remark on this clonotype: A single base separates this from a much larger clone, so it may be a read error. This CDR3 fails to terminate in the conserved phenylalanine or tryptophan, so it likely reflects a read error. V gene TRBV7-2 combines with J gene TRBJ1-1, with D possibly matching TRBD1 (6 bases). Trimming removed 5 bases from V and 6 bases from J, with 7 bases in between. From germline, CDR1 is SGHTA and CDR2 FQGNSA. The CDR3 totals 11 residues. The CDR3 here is CASSQGPEAFL. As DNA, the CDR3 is TGTGCCAGCAGCCAGGGGCCTGAAGCTTTCCTT.

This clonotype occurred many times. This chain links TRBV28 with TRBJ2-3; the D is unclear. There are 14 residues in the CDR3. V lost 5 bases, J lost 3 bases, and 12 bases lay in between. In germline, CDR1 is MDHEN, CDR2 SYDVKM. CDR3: CASSQSIKTDTQYF. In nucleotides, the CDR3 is TGTGCCAGCAGTCAAAGTATTAAGACAGATACGCAGTATTTT. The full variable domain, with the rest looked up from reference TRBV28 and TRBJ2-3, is DVKVTQSSRYLVKRTGEKVFLECVQDMDHENMFWYRQDPGLGLRLIYFSYDVKMKEKGDIPEGYSVSREKKERFSLILESASTNQTSMYLCASSQSIKTDTQYFGPGTRLTVL.

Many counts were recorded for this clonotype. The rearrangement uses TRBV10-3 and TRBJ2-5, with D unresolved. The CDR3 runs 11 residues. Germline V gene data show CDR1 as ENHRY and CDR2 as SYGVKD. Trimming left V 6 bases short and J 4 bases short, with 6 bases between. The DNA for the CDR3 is TGTGCCATCAGCTCTTCAGAGACCCAGTACTTC. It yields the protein CAISSSETQYF.

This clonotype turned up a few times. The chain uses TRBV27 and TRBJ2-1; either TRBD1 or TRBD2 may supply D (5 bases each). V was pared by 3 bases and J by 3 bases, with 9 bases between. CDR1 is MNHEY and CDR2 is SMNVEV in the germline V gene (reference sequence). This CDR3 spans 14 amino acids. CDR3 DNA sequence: TGTGCCAGCAGTTTCGGGGCCTACTACAATGAGCAGTTCTTC. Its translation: CASSFGAYYNEQFF.

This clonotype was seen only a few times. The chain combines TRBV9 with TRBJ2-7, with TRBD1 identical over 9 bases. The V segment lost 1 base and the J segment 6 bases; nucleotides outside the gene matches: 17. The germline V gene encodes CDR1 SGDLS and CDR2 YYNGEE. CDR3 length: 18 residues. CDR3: CASSVPPHSGTGRCEQYF. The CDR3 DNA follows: TGTGCCAGCAGCGTACCCCCCCATTCCGGGACAGGGCGATGCGAGCAGTACTTC.

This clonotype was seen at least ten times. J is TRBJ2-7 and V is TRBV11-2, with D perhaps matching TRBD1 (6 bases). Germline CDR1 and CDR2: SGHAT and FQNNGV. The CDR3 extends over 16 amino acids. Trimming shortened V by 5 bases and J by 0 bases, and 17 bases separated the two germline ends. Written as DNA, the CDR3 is TGTGCCAGCAGCCCACCAGGGGCCCTTTCCTCCTACGAGCAGTACTTC. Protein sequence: CASSPPGALSSYEQYF.

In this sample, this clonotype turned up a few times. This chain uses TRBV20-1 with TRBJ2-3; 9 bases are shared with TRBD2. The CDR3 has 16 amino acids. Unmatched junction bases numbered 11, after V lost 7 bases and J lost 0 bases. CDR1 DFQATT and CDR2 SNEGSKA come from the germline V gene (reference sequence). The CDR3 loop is CSVRRLAGTSTDTQYF. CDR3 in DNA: TGCAGTGTCAGAAGGCTAGCGGGGACTAGCACAGATACGCAGTATTTT.

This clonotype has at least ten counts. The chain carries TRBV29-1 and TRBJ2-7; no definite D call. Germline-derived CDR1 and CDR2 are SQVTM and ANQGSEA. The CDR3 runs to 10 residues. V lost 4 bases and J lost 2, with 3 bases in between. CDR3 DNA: TGCAGCGTTGTGACCTACGAGCAGTACTTC. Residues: CSVVTYEQYF.

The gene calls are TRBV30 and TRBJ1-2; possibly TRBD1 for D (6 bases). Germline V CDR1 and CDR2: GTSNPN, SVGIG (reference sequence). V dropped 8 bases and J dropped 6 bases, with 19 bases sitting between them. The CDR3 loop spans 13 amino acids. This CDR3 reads CASTPRGRDGYTF. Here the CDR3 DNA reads TGTGCCAGTACCCCCAGGGGTCGAGATGGCTACACCTTC.

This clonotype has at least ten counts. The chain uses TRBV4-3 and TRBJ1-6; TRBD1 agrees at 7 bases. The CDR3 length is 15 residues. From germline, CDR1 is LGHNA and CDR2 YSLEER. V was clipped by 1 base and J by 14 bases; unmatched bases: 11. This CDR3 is CASSQVRDSRYSLHF. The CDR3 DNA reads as TGCGCCAGCAGCCAAGTCCGGGACAGCCGATATTCCCTCCACTTT.

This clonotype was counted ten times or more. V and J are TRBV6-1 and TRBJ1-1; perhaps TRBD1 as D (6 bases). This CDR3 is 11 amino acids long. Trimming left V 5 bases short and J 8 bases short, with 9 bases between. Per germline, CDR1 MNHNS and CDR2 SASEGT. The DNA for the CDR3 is TGTGCCAGCAGTCGACAGGCCGAAGCTTTCTTT. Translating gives CASSRQAEAFF.

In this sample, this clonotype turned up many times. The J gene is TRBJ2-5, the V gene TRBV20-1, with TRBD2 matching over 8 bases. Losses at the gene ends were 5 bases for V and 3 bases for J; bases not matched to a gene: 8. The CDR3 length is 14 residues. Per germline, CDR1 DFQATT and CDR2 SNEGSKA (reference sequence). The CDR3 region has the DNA TGCAGTGCTGGACTCGCAGCGGGAGAAGAGACCCAGTACTTC. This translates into CSAGLAAGEETQYF.

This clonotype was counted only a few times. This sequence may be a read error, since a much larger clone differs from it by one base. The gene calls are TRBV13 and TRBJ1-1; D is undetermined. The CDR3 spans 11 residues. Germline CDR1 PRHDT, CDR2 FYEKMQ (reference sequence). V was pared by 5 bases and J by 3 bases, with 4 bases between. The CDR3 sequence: CASSEYTEAFF. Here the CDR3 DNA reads TGTGCCAGCAGCGAGTACACTGAAGCTTTCTTT.

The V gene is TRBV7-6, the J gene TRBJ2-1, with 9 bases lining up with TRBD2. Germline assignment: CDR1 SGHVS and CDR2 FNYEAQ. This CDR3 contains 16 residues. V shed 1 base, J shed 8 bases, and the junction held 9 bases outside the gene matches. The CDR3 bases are TGTGCCAGCAGCTTAGTGGGCGGGAGGGCCGAATATGAGCAGTTCTTC. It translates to CASSLVGGRAEYEQFF.